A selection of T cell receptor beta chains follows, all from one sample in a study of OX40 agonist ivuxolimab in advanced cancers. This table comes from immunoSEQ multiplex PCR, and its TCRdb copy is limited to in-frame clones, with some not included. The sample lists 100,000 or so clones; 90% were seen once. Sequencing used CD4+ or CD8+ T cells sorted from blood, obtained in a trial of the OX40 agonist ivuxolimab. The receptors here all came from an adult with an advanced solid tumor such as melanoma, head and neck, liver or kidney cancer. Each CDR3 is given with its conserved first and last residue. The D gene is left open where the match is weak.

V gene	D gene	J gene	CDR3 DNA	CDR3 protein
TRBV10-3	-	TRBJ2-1	TGTGCCATCAGTGAGTCCAGGGTTGAGCAGTTCTTC	CAISESRVEQFF
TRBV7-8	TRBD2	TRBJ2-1	TGTGCCAGCAGCTCACGGACTAGACCGATGATGAATGAGCAGTTCTTC	CASSSRTRPMMNEQFF
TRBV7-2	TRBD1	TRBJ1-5	TGTGCCAGCAGGGAGGGACAGGTCAACCAGCCCCAGCATTTT	CASREGQVNQPQHF
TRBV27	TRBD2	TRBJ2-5	TGTGCCAGCAGCCAGACTAGCGTGGGGACCCAGTACTTC	CASSQTSVGTQYF
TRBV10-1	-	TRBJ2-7	TGCGCCAGCAGCCTCCGGGCCTCAACTGGCGAGCAGTACTTC	CASSLRASTGEQYF
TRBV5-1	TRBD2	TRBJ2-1	TGCGCCAGCAGACCTACCAGCGGGGTGTCCTACAATGAGCAGTTCTTC	CASRPTSGVSYNEQFF
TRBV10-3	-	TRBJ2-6	TGTGCCATCAGTGGCCGGACGGAGGCAGGGGCCAACGTCCTGACTTTC	CAISGRTEAGANVLTF
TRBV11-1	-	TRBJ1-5	TGTGCCAGCAGCTTACATTCTTATGAGCCCCAGCATTTT	CASSLHSYEPQHF
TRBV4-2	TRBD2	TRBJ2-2	TGTGCCAGCAGCCCCAGAGCGGGAGGTCGGGCCGGGGAGCTGTTTTTT	CASSPRAGGRAGELFF
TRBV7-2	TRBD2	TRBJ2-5	TGTGCCAGCAGCGCTAGCGGGAGACAAGAGACCCAGTACTTC	CASSASGRQETQYF